What follows are 9 T cell receptor beta chains derived from one specimen sequenced in a study of blood T cell repertoires in COVID-19. Generated by immunoSEQ multiplex PCR, the TCRdb table keeps only in-frame clones and is missing some. The table lists 250,000 to 300,000 clones, nearly 90% of them singletons. The source material was PBMCs or T cells enriched from blood (not recorded which). All receptors derive from a young woman who had recovered from COVID-19.

V is TRBV5-6 and J is TRBJ2-7, with 8 bases that match TRBD2. The germline V gene has CDR1 SGHDT and CDR2 YYEEEE. J gave up 1 base and V 6 bases, and 3 bases lay outside the gene matches. The CDR3 totals 13 residues. CDR3 sequence: CASNGRVSYEQYF. DNA of the CDR3: TGTGCCAGCAACGGGAGGGTTTCCTACGAGCAGTACTTC.

With regard to this clone: At one boundary the junction diverges from the germline segment, which might be a read error. This sequence joins TRBV4-3 and TRBJ1-1; 7 bases are shared with TRBD1. The CDR3 length is 15 residues. CDR1 is LGHNA and CDR2 is YSLEER in the germline V gene. In DNA form, the CDR3 reads TGCGCCAGCAGCCAAGAAGATCTGATTGCCGGGACAGCCTCGTTT. As protein: CASSQEDLIAGTASF.

V is TRBV27 and J is TRBJ2-7; D is unclear. The length of the CDR3 is 14 residues. V shed 4 bases and J shed 2 bases, with 12 bases lying between them. Germline CDR1 MNHEY, CDR2 SMNVEV (reference sequence). CDR3 DNA: TGTGCCAGCAGTTGGGTAGGCCGGGCCTACGAGCAGTACTTC. Its translation is CASSWVGRAYEQYF.

This chain joins TRBV9 and TRBJ1-5; 9 nucleotides align to TRBD1. V shed 3 bases, J shed 1 base, and the junction held 5 bases outside the gene matches. The CDR3 spans 16 residues. CDR1 and CDR2 (germline): SGDLS, YYNGEE. The CDR3 DNA follows: TGTGCCAGCAGCGCCCCGGGACAGGGAAGCAATCAGCCCCAGCATTTT. This sequence encodes CASSAPGQGSNQPQHF.

The chain has TRBV24-1 and TRBJ1-5; 9 bases match TRBD1. This CDR3 spans 14 amino acids. Looked up from germline, CDR1 is KGHDR and CDR2 is SFDVKD. V dropped 4 bases and J dropped 6; count of bases not matched to a gene: 3. The DNA of the CDR3 is TGTGCCACCAGTGACTGGACAGGGGCTCAGCCCCAGCATTTT. Translation gives CATSDWTGAQPQHF.

This chain joins TRBV29-1 and TRBJ2-5; no definite D call. The CDR3 spans 11 residues. Germline CDR1 reads SQVTM; CDR2 reads ANQGSEA. Deletions cut 1 base from V and 5 bases from J, with 5 bases between. The CDR3 here is CSVEVVETQYF. CDR3 nucleotide sequence: TGCAGCGTTGAAGTAGTGGAGACCCAGTACTTC.

The chain employs TRBV3-1 (or the pseudogene TRBV3-2) and TRBJ2-2, with no clear D. Germline V gene lookup returns CDR1 LGHDT and CDR2 YNNKEL (reference sequence). The CDR3 spans 13 residues. Trimming pared 1 base from V and 6 bases from J, leaving 6 bases between. The CDR3 loop reads CASSQGRAGELFF. CDR3 in DNA: TGTGCCAGCAGCCAAGGTAGAGCCGGGGAGCTGTTTTTT.

J is TRBJ2-7 and V is TRBV5-1, with 8 bases lining up with TRBD2. The CDR3 runs 13 residues. Germline CDR1 reads SGHRS; CDR2 reads YFSETQ. The J segment lost 5 bases and the V segment lost 1 base, leaving 2 bases of the junction unmatched. Written as DNA, the CDR3 is TGCGCCAGCAGCTTGACCGGGGGGGACGAGCAGTACTTC. The encoded protein is CASSLTGGDEQYF.

The genes are TRBV28 and TRBJ2-2, with unresolved D. The V and J ends lost 1 base and 1 base respectively, with 4 bases between them. The CDR3 runs 14 residues. Per germline, CDR1 MDHEN and CDR2 SYDVKM. CDR3 sequence: CASSLSWNTGELFF. The CDR3 nucleotides are TGTGCCAGCAGTTTATCCTGGAACACCGGGGAGCTGTTTTTT.